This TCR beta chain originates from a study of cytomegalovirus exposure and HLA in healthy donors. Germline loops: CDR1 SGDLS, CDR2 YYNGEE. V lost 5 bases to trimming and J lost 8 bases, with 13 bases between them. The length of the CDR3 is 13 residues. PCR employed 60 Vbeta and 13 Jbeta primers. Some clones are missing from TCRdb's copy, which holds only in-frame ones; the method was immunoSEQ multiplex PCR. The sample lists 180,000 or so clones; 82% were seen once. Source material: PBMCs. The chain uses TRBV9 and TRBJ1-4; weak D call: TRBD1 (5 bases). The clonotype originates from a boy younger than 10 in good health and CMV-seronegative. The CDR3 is CASRPAGSEKLFF. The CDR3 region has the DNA TGTGCCAGCAGACCTGCAGGGTCAGAAAAACTGTTTTTT.